Presented here are 14 T cell receptor beta chains from one specimen sequenced in a study of blood T cell repertoires in COVID-19. Libraries were prepared by immunoSEQ multiplex PCR; TCRdb keeps only in-frame clonotypes and omits some of them. The table lists just over 300,000 clones, roughly 89% of them singletons. The specimen sequenced was peripheral blood. The receptors come from a woman aged 25 to 39 with COVID-19, enrolled during active disease.

This clone was picked up a small number of times. The rearrangement uses TRBV6-5 and TRBJ1-1; 8 bases fit TRBD1. Germline CDR1 is MNHEY and CDR2 is SVGAGI. V shed 4 bases and J 3 bases; nucleotides not matched to a gene: 4. The CDR3 is 14 amino acids. The CDR3 bases are TGTGCCAGCAGTTGGACAGGGAGACACACTGAAGCTTTCTTT. It translates to CASSWTGRHTEAFF.

The chain combines TRBV2 with TRBJ2-7, with 7 bases that match TRBD1. This CDR3 comprises 15 residues. CDR1 SNHLY and CDR2 FYNNEI come from the germline V gene. V dropped 6 bases and J dropped 0; count of bases not matched to a gene: 8. The CDR3 DNA reads as TGTGCCAGCAGCGGTACAGGGGTGGGCTCCTACGAGCAGTACTTC. This codes for CASSGTGVGSYEQYF.

The chain links TRBV6-5 to TRBJ1-1; no clear D gene. The CDR3 spans 15 residues. The V gene's germline CDR1 is MNHEY and CDR2 SVGAGI. Deletions cut 4 bases from V and 5 bases from J, with 17 bases between. Here the CDR3 reads CASSSSKRRETEAFF. In DNA, the CDR3 is TGTGCCAGCAGTTCCTCAAAAAGGAGAGAGACTGAAGCTTTCTTT.

The J gene is TRBJ2-1, the V gene TRBV19; TRBD1 agrees at 7 bases. V dropped 4 bases and J dropped 9; count of bases not matched to a gene: 9. CDR1 LNHDA and CDR2 SQIVND come from the germline V gene (reference sequence). CDR3 size: 14 residues. CDR3 sequence: CASSTGTARSEQFF. CDR3 DNA: TGTGCCAGTAGTACTGGGACAGCGAGGAGTGAGCAGTTCTTC.

This chain uses TRBV11-2 with TRBJ2-7; D remains ambiguous. V lost 5 bases, J lost 4 bases, and 9 bases lay in between. The CDR3 is 12 amino acids. Germline V lookup: CDR1 SGHAT, CDR2 FQNNGV. CDR3 sequence: CASSSMVYEQYF. CDR3 in DNA: TGTGCCAGCAGCAGCATGGTTTACGAGCAGTACTTC.

The J gene is TRBJ1-2, the V gene TRBV5-1; 9 bases are shared with TRBD1. The CDR3 contains 15 residues. The germline V gene has CDR1 SGHRS and CDR2 YFSETQ. The J segment lost 5 bases and the V segment lost 5 bases, leaving 10 bases of the junction unmatched. CDR3 sequence (DNA): TGCGCCAGCAGTCAAATTACCGGGACAGGGTATGGCTACACCTTC. Amino acids: CASSQITGTGYGYTF.

This clone has a single count. The rearrangement joins TRBV18 to TRBJ2-3; TRBD2 might be the D (6 bases). Germline V lookup: CDR1 KGHSH, CDR2 LQKENI. CDR3 length equals 15 residues. The germline V and J ends were trimmed by 6 bases and 2 bases, with 15 bases remaining between them. CDR3: CASSQRRGHTDTQYF. The CDR3, as DNA: TGTGCCAGCTCCCAAAGGAGGGGCCACACAGATACGCAGTATTTT.

V is TRBV3-1 (or the pseudogene TRBV3-2) and J is TRBJ1-2; a weak D match, TRBD1 (5 bases). Trimming shortened V by 7 bases and J by 6 bases, and 12 bases separated the two germline ends. The CDR3 has 12 residues. Germline lookup yields CDR1 LGHDT and CDR2 YNNKEL (reference sequence). The CDR3 region is CASTQGNHGYTF. As DNA, the CDR3 is TGTGCCAGCACCCAGGGCAACCATGGCTACACCTTC.

CDR3 nucleotides: TGTGCCAGCAGCGTCGACAGGAACGAGCAGTACTTC. Residues: CASSVDRNEQYF. The chain links TRBV11-2 to TRBJ2-7, with D perhaps matching TRBD1 (6 bases). CDR3 length: 12 residues. V lost 5 bases and J lost 5, with 10 bases in between. The germline gives CDR1 SGHAT, CDR2 FQNNGV.

As concerns this clone: This CDR3 is also generated by other DNA sequences in the sample. V is TRBV19 and J is TRBJ1-5; weak D call: TRBD1 (5 bases). CDR3 length: 12 residues. The V and J ends lost 5 bases and 6 bases respectively, with 8 bases between them. Germline V lookup: CDR1 LNHDA, CDR2 SQIVND (reference sequence). The CDR3 spells CASSFGGQPQHF. The CDR3 DNA reads as TGTGCCAGTAGTTTCGGGGGTCAGCCCCAGCATTTT. Full variable domain (remainder filled in from reference TRBV19 and TRBJ1-5): DGGITQSPKYLFRKEGQNVTLSCEQNLNHDAMYWYRQDPGQGLRLIYYSQIVNDFQKGDIAEGYSVSREKKESFPLTVTSAQKNPTAFYLCASSFGGQPQHFGDGTRLSIL.

In the case of this clone: Other DNA sequences in the same sample also yield this CDR3. The rearrangement uses TRBV18 and TRBJ1-3, with a possible D match to TRBD1 (6 bases). Germline values: CDR1 KGHSH, CDR2 LQKENI. The CDR3 loop spans 14 amino acids. Trimming left V 2 bases short and J 4 bases short, with 9 bases between. CDR3 DNA sequence: TGTGCCAGCTCACCAACAGGGAGCGGAAACACCATATATTTT. Protein product: CASSPTGSGNTIYF.

The chain has TRBV27 and TRBJ2-1; D call uncertain. The V gene's germline CDR1 is MNHEY and CDR2 SMNVEV (reference sequence). This CDR3 is 16 amino acids long. V was pared by 6 bases and J by 0 bases, with 15 bases between. CDR3: CASRLTVPSSYNEQFF. The DNA for the CDR3 is TGTGCCAGCAGGCTGACGGTTCCTAGCTCCTACAATGAGCAGTTCTTC.

V usage is TRBV6-5 and J usage is TRBJ1-4; 9 nucleotides align to TRBD1. Trimming cost V 7 bases and J 8 bases; bases outside gene matches: 5. CDR1 MNHEY and CDR2 SVGAGI come from the germline V gene. The CDR3 totals 13 residues. CDR3: CASISTGGEKLFF. In DNA, the CDR3 is TGTGCCAGCATCTCGACAGGGGGGGAAAAACTGTTTTTT.

The CDR3 nucleotides are TGTGCCAGCAGTCCCGACAGGGGGCAGACCCAGGAGCAGTACGTC. It is translated as CASSPDRGQTQEQYV. This chain links TRBV6-5 with TRBJ2-7, with 10 bases fitting TRBD1. The V and J ends lost 5 bases and 7 bases, in that order; junction bases with no gene match: 11. The CDR3 sequence is 15 residues long. Per germline, CDR1 MNHEY and CDR2 SVGAGI.